This TCR beta chain came from a study of blood T cell repertoires in COVID-19. Germline V gene data show CDR1 as SGHTA and CDR2 as FQGNSA. The V end was cut by 3 bases, the J end by 8 bases, with 8 bases between. The CDR3 sequence is 12 residues long. Sequenced by immunoSEQ multiplex PCR; TCRdb stores in-frame clones only, minus some. The data show a few hundred thousand clones, around 90% seen once. This clone was counted once. The receptor was isolated from a man aged 35 to 55 with acute or convalescent COVID-19. The chain links TRBV7-2 to TRBJ2-1; D possibly corresponds to TRBD1 (6 bases). Source material: peripheral blood. CDR3 protein: CASSLDSDEQFF. CDR3 coding DNA: TGTGCCAGCAGCTTGGACAGCGATGAGCAGTTCTTC.